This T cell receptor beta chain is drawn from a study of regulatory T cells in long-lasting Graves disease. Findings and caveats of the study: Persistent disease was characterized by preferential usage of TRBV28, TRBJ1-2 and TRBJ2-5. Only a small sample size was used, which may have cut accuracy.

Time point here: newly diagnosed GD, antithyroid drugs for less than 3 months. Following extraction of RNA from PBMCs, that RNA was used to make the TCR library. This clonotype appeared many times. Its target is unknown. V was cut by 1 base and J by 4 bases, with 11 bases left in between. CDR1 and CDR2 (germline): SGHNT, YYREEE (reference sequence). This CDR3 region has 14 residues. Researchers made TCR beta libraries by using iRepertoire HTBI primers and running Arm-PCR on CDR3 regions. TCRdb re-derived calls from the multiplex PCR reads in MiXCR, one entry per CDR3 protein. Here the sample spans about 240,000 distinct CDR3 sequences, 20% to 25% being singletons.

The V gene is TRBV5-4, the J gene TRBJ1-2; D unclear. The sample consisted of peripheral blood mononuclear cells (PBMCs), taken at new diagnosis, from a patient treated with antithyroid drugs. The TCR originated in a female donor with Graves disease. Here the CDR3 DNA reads TGTGCCAGCAGCTTGCGTCCGGGTCTCTATGGCTACACCTTC. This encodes CASSLRPGLYGYTF.